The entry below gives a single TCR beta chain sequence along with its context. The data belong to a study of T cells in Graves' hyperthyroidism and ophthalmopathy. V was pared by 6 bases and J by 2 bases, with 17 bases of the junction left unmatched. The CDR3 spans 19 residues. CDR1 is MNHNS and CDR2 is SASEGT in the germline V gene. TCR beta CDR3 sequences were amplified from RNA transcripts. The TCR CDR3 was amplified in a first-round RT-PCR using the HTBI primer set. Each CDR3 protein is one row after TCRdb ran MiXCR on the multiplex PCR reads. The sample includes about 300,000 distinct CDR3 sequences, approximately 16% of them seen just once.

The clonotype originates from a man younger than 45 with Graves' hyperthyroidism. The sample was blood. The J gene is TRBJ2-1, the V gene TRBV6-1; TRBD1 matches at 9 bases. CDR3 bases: TGTGCCAGCAGCCCTCGGGACTATCAACAGGGGGCGGCCTACAATGAGCAGTTCTTC. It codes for CASSPRDYQQGAAYNEQFF.